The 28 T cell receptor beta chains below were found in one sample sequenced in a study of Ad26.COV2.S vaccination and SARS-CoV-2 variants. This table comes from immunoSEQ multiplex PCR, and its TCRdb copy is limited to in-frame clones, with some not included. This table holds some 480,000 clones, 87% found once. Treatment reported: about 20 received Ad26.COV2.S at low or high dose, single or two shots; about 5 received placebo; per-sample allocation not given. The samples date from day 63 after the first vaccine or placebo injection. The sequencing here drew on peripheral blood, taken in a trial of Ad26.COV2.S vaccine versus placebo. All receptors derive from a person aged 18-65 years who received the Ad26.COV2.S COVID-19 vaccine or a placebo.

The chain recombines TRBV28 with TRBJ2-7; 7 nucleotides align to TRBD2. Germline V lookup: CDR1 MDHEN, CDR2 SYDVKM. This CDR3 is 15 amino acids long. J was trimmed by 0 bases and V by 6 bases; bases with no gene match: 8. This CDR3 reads CASSPLAGSSYEQYF. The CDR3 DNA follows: TGTGCCAGCAGCCCATTAGCGGGCAGCTCCTACGAGCAGTACTTC.

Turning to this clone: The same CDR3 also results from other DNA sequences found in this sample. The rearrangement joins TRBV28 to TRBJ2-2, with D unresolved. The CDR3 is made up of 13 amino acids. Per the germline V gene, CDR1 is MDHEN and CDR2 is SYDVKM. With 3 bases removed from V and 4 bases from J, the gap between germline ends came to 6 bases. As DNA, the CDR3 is TGTGCCAGCAGTTTGTTGGGCACCGGGGAGCTGTTTTTT. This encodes CASSLLGTGELFF.

CDR3 region: CASSLAGGRGTDTQYF. The CDR3 DNA reads as TGTGCCAGCAGCCTAGCGGGAGGGCGGGGCACAGATACGCAGTATTTT. The chain is built from TRBV5-4 and TRBJ2-3, with TRBD2 identical over 12 bases. V lost 4 bases and J lost 1; bases outside the gene matches: 4. The length of the CDR3 is 16 residues. Germline V CDR1 and CDR2: SGHNT, YYREEE (reference sequence).

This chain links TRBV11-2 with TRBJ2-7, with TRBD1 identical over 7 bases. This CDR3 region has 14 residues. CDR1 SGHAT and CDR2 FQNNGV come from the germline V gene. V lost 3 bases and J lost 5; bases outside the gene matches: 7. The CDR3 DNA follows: TGTGCCAGCAGCTTTCAGGGGGTGGTCGACGAGCAGTACTTC. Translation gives CASSFQGVVDEQYF. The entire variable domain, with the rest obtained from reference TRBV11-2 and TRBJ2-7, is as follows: EAGVAQSPRYKIIEKRQSVAFWCNPISGHATLYWYQQILGQGPKLLIQFQNNGVVDDSQLPKDRFSAERLKGVDSTLKIQPAKLEDSAVYLCASSFQGVVDEQYFGPGTRLTVT.

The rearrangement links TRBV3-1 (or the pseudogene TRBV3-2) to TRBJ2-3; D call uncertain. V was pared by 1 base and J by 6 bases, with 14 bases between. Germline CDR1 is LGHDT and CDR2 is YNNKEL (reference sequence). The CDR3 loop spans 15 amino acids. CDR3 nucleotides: TGTGCCAGCAGCCAAGGACTCCATTCGTCGGATACGCAGTATTTT. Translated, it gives CASSQGLHSSDTQYF.

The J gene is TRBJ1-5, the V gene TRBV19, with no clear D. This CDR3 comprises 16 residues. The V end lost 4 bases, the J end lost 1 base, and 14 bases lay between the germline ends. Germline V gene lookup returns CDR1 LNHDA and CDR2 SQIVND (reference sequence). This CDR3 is CASSKVGGNSNQPQHF. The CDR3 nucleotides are TGTGCCAGTAGTAAAGTTGGAGGGAACAGCAATCAGCCCCAGCATTTT. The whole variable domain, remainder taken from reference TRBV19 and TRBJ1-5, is DGGITQSPKYLFRKEGQNVTLSCEQNLNHDAMYWYRQDPGQGLRLIYYSQIVNDFQKGDIAEGYSVSREKKESFPLTVTSAQKNPTAFYLCASSKVGGNSNQPQHFGDGTRLSIL.

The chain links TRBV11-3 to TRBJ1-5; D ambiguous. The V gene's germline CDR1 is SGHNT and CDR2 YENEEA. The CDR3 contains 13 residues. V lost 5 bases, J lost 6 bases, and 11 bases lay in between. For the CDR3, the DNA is TGTGCCAGCAGCCCCCGGACGGGTCAGCCCCAGCATTTT. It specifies CASSPRTGQPQHF.

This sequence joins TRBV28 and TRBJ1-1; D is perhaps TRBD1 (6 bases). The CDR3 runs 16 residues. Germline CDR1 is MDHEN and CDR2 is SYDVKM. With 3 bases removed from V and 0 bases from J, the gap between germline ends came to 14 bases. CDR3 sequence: CASSFEGGGMNTEAFF. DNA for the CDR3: TGTGCCAGCAGTTTCGAGGGGGGAGGGATGAACACTGAAGCTTTCTTT.

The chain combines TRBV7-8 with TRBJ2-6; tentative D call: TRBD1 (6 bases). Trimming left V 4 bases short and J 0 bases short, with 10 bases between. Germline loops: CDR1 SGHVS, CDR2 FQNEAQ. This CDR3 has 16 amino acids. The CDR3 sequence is CASSSTGYSGANVLTF. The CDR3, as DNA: TGTGCCAGCAGCTCAACAGGGTACTCTGGGGCCAACGTCCTGACTTTC.

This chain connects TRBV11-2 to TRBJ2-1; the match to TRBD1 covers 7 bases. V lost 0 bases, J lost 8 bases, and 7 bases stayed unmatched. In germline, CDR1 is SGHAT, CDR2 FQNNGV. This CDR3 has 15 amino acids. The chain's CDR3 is CASSLEVTGHHEQFF. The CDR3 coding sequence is TGTGCCAGCAGCTTAGAAGTGACAGGGCATCATGAGCAGTTCTTC.

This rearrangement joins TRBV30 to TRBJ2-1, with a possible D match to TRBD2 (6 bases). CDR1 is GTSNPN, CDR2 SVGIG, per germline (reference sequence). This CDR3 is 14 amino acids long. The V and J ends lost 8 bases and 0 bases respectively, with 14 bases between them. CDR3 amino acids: CARRRESSYNEQFF. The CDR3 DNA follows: TGTGCCCGACGGAGGGAAAGCTCCTACAATGAGCAGTTCTTC.

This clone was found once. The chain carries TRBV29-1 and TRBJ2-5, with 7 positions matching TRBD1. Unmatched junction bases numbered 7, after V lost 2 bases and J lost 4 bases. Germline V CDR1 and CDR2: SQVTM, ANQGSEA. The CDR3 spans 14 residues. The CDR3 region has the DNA TGCAGCGTTGAACCCACAGGGGCTCGAGAGACCCAGTACTTC. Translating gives CSVEPTGARETQYF.

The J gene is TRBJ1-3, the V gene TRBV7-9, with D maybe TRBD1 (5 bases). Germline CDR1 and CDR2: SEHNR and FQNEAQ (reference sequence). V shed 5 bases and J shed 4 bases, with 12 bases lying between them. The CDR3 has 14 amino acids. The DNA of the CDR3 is TGTGCCAGCAGCCCCAGCAGGGCCGGAAACACCATATATTTT. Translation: CASSPSRAGNTIYF.

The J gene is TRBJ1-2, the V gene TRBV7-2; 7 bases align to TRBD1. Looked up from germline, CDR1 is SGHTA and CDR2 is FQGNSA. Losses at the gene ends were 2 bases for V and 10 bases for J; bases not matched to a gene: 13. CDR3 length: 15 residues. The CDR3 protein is CASSLTRPIDRDYTF. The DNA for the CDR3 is TGTGCCAGCAGCTTAACTCGCCCCATTGACAGGGACTACACCTTC. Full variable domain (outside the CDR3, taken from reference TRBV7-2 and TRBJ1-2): GAGVSQSPSNKVTEKGKDVELRCDPISGHTALYWYRQSLGQGLEFLIYFQGNSAPDKSGLPSDRFSAERTGGSVSTLTIQRTQQEDSAVYLCASSLTRPIDRDYTFGSGTRLTVV.

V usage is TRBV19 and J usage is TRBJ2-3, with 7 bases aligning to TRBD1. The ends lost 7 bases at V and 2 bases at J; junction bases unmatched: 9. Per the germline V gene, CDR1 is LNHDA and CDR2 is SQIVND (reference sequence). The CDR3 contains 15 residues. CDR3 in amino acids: CASTARQGPTDTQYF. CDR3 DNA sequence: TGTGCCAGTACCGCTAGACAGGGCCCCACAGATACGCAGTATTTT.

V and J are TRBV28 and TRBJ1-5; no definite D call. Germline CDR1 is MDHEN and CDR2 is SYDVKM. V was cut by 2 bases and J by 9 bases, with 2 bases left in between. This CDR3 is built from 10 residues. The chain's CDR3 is CASSLRPQHF. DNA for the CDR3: TGTGCCAGCAGTTTACGGCCCCAGCATTTT.

In nucleotides, the CDR3 is TGTGCCAGCAGCGTACGCCCCAGCGAGCAGTACTTC. Encoded protein: CASSVRPSEQYF. The chain recombines TRBV9 with TRBJ2-7; D unclear. This CDR3 has 12 amino acids. Germline V gene lookup returns CDR1 SGDLS and CDR2 YYNGEE. V lost 1 base and J lost 6, with 8 bases in between.

This CDR3 is CATSRDRGGNSPLHF. CDR3 bases: TGTGCCACCAGCAGAGATCGGGGGGGTAATTCACCCCTCCACTTT. The chain combines TRBV15 with TRBJ1-6; perhaps TRBD1 as D (5 bases). The ends were cut back, 0 bases at V and 6 bases at J, with 9 bases in the middle. The CDR3 extends over 15 amino acids. Per germline, CDR1 LNHNV and CDR2 YYDKDF (reference sequence).

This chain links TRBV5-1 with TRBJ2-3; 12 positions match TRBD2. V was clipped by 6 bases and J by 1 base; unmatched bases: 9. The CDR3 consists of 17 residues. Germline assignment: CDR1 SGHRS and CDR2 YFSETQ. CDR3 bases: TGCGCCAGCACCCTAGCGGGAGGGCCTTGGGGCACAGATACGCAGTATTTT. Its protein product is CASTLAGGPWGTDTQYF.

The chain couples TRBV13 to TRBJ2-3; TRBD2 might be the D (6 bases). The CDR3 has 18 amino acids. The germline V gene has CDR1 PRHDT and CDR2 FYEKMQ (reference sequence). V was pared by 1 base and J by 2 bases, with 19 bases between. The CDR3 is CASSLEGSGGPTTDTQYF. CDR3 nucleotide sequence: TGTGCCAGCAGCTTAGAGGGTAGCGGAGGCCCGACCACAGATACGCAGTATTTT.

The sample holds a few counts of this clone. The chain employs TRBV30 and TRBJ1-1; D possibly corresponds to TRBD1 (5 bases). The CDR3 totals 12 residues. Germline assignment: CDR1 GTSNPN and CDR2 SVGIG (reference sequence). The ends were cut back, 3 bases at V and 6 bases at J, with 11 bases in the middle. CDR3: CAWSGGGSEAFF. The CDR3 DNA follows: TGTGCCTGGAGCGGGGGGGGTTCTGAAGCTTTCTTT.

DNA of the CDR3: TGTGCCAGCAGCTCCCCTAGGCTGGGGACTGGCTACACCTTC. Protein sequence: CASSSPRLGTGYTF. This chain connects TRBV7-2 to TRBJ1-2; tentatively, D is TRBD1 (5 bases). V was pared by 4 bases and J by 7 bases, with 16 bases between. This CDR3 has 14 residues. CDR1 is SGHTA, CDR2 FQGNSA, per germline.

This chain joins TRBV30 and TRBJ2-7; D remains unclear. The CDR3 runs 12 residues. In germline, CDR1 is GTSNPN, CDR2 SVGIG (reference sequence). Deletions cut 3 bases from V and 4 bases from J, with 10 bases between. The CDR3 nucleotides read TGTGCCTGGAGCCCGATGGGGTACGAGCAGTACTTC. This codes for CAWSPMGYEQYF. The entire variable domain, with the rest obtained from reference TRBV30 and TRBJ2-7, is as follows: SQTIHQWPATLVQPVGSPLSLECTVEGTSNPNLYWYRQAAGRGLQLLFYSVGIGQISSEVPQNLSASRPQDRQFILSSKKLLLSDSGFYLCAWSPMGYEQYFGPGTRLTVT.

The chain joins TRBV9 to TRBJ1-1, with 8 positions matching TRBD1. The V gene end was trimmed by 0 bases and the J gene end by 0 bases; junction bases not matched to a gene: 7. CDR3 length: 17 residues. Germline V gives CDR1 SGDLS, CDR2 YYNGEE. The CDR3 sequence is CASSVVPGGDMNTEAFF. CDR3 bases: TGTGCCAGCAGCGTAGTTCCAGGGGGCGATATGAACACTGAAGCTTTCTTT.

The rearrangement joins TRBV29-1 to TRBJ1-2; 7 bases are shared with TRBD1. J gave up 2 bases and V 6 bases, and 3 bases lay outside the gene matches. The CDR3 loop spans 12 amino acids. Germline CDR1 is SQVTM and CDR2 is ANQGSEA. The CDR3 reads CSVSTGNYGYTF. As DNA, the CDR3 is TGCAGCGTATCGACAGGGAACTATGGCTACACCTTC.

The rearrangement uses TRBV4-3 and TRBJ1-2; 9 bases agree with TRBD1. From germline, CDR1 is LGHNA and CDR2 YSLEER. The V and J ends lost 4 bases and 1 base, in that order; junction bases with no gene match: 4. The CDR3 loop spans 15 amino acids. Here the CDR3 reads CASSRDRGDNYGYTF. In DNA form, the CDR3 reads TGCGCCAGCAGCCGAGACAGGGGGGATAACTATGGCTACACCTTC.

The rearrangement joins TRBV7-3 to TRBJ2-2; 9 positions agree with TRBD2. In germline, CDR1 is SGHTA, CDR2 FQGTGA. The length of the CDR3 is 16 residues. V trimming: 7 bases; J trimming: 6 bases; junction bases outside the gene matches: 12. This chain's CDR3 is CASTPGLATGAGELFF. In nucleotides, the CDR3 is TGTGCCAGCACCCCGGGACTAGCAACCGGAGCCGGGGAGCTGTTTTTT.

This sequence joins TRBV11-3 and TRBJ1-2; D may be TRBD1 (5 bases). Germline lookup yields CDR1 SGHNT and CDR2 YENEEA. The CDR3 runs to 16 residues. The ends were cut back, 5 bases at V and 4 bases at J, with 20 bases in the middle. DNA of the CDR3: TGTGCCAGCAGCCTACAACAGGCCACTATAAGCTATGGCTACACCTTC. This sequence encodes CASSLQQATISYGYTF.